This T cell receptor (beta chain) was found in a study of cytomegalovirus exposure and HLA in healthy donors (dated by TCRdb to about 2017). Context from the whole study: According to an earlier analysis of 587 of the donors, 150 million to 200 million T cells yielded 90 million to 140 million unique TCR beta sequences and 276 Gb of sequence data. Among the 398 genotyped donors, approximately 82% belonged to the genetic ancestry cluster associated with self-reported Caucasian donors. Among around 400 genotyped donors of the cohort, an average of 235,054 unique TCR beta nucleotide sequences were sequenced per donor, around 20% of them non-productive. Typing coverage varied by locus: about 629-640 donors for A, B, C, DRB1 and DQB1; under 550 for DQA1; over 600 for DPA1; under 490 for DPB1. In addition to the first cohort of 650 to 750 subjects, a separate validation cohort of over 90 different subjects was used. In the later analysis, no new phenotypic data were used to find candidate immune exposures; instead, reliance was placed on TCR beta sequences and their occurrence across donors. Using immunosequencing, the study profiled T cell repertoires from around 670 subjects and related those repertoires to cytomegalovirus serostatus. Alongside the repertoire data, information on donor age, sex, ethnicity and CMV serostatus was compiled. To decide whether each TCR beta V gene segment behaved as functional or pseudogenic, an earlier analysis of some 540 of the donors relied on high-throughput TCR beta sequencing. HLA typing included class I and class II loci at four-digit resolution. All discovery cohort repertoires had been generated on a single sequencing platform. The study aimed to test whether cataloging public T cell receptors could reveal signatures of past pathogen exposure. High-throughput TCR immunosequencing, statistical association of individual TCRs with disease status, and machine learning were combined to predict cytomegalovirus infection status. An early release that covered approximately 600 HLA-typed donors contained approximately 300 gigabases of sequencing data and about 84 million unique TCR sequences. Four to six DR-DQ haplotypes were handled as single units for association and clustering, since linkage in the cohort was strong. A later analysis re-analyzed previously published TCR beta repertoires from hundreds of donors and added high-resolution HLA genotyping to study TCR occurrence patterns. In a later genetic analysis, genome-wide SNP genotypes for about three fifths of the roughly 670 donors were used, and that subset was treated as a discovery cohort.

The cohort was made up of roughly 670 healthy bone marrow donors. At the time of sampling, all cohort members were nominally healthy, though unrecorded immune exposures were likely present. The donor tested CMV seronegative, placing the donor among the 350 or so seronegative members of the cohort. A peripheral blood sample was provided by each donor, and peripheral blood mononuclear cells were used for TCR beta sequencing. Genomic DNA was extracted from the blood cell samples with the Qiagen DNeasy Blood Extraction Kit. Beyond this particular receptor, the publication reports: The authors suggested that the approach could potentially be generalized to other disease states and immunological phenotypes. A further reported finding was that TCR beta sequences accurately predicted the HLA-A and HLA-B alleles for most subjects in the first cohort. This cohort had only TCR beta chains sequenced, and the lack of alpha or paired-chain data limited which features could be detected. A later analysis found that HLA-associated TCR beta chains were more clonally expanded and had lower generation probabilities than equally common non-associated chains. V-gene and J-gene trimming of TCR beta chains was associated with a missense DCLRE1C variant in a later genetic analysis, and the association was replicated in an independent cohort. Cytomegalovirus status was reported to be diagnosed by the classifier with high specificity and sensitivity in both the original and validation cohorts. Immune exposure information for the cohort was limited to CMV serostatus. In a later analysis, the rate of TCR association differed among HLA loci, with DRB1 alleles having the most associated TCRs and HLA-C alleles having the fewest. While some public TCRs were present in many individuals, most TCR sequences turned up only very rarely across donors. A later analysis associated 17,000 or so TCR beta sequences with specific HLA alleles at a false discovery rate of 0.05. Because HLA typing was unavailable for some donors at each locus, only the typed subset was used in association tests. According to a later analysis, most CMV-associated TCR beta chains appeared to be HLA-restricted, and the HLA associations seemed to be driven largely by CMV exposure. Compared with the approximately 600-donor mean, donors in an Asian-associated ancestry cluster had fewer N-insertions in productive TCRs, according to a later genetic analysis. Three of the identified cytomegalovirus-associated TCR beta chains were confirmed in vitro to be specific for cytomegalovirus antigens. A group of highly shared sequence variants was considered likely to be a technical artifact of the sequencing pipeline. The earlier analysis of nearly 600 of the donors excluded some 15 rarely observed V segments, including chromosome 9 orphons, because counts were too low. A total of around 150 TCR beta chains were listed by the study as associated with cytomegalovirus. Several of the top co-occurrence clusters appeared to be linked to parvovirus B19, influenza, CMV and Epstein-Barr virus, according to a later analysis. When HLA alleles, especially DR and DQ, strongly co-occurred, attributing TCR associations to individual alleles was difficult. Linkage disequilibrium might explain the correlated functional status among segregating V segments, but an unknown experimental factor could not be excluded. Sequencing depth was assumed to be roughly uniform across donors in the presence/absence analyses, though that assumption may not hold. In an earlier analysis of 500 to 650 of the donors, most TCR beta V segments appeared in productive rearrangements about 87% or about 30% of the time, broadly matching IMGT annotations. Some IMGT-functional V segments, including TRBV6-2 and TRBV6-3, could not be distinguished by the 87-base-pair reads and were therefore excluded.

Library preparation employed the immunoSEQ multiplex PCR assay. For the multiplex PCR, a mixture combining 60 forward primers for TCR Vbeta segments and 13 reverse primers for TCR Jbeta segments was used. Amplification of the CDR3 region of rearranged TCR beta genes was performed with a multiplex PCR assay on genomic DNA. The Illumina HiSeq System was used to sequence the amplified TCR beta libraries as 87-base-pair reads. The paper's processing steps were these. A later analysis counted tens of millions of unique TCR beta chains across the 550 to 700 repertoires, and roughly 11 million of these chains were shared by at least two donors. A nearest-neighbor algorithm error-corrected the raw reads and collapsed the reads into unique sequences, merging closely related sequences to remove PCR and sequencing errors. CDR3 sequences were aligned to IMGT reference sequences to assign V, D and J gene segments. For a sequence to be retained, a match of at least six nucleotides to both a V gene segment and a J gene segment was required. A rearrangement was called productive if the CDR3 had no stop codons and remained in frame with V and J, and every other rearrangement was called non-productive. Following IMGT convention, CDR3 was defined as the stretch from the second conserved V-encoded cysteine to the conserved J-encoded phenylalanine. Sequences without an unambiguous match to a single V gene segment were excluded from the earlier analysis of about 600 of the donors. An earlier analysis of a few hundred of the donors classified V segments as functional when productive rearrangements were above 56.7% and as segregating when the standard deviation between donors was above 5%. A statistical classification framework was built to diagnose cytomegalovirus status from the catalog of TCR beta chain sequences. V and J gene assignment, in a later analysis, came from comparing TCR nucleotide sequences with IMGT/GENE-DB human TR gene sequences. In a later analysis, CDR3 sequences and most-parsimonious VDJ recombination scenarios were assigned using the TCRdist pipeline. In a later analysis, each TCR beta chain was defined by its CDR3 amino acid sequence together with its V-gene family, and reads lacking a unique V-gene family were excluded. To address suspected cross-contamination and a sequencing artifact, a later analysis removed a few hundred highly shared, low-generation-probability nucleotide sequences. In a later analysis, a clonal expansion index was calculated for each public chain from normalized within-repertoire ranks of inferred template counts. In a later analysis, generation probabilities were computed using a VDJ recombination model fitted to out-of-frame rearrangements, and the results were checked against IGoR. Hypergeometric tests were used in a later analysis to score TCR-TCR, TCR-HLA and TCR-CMV co-occurrence, with a repertoire-size bias correction applied to the TCR pairs. In a later analysis, false discovery rates were estimated by permuting HLA or CMV assignments 20 times. In a later analysis, co-occurring TCRs were grouped using DBSCAN, and TCRdist sequence similarity was added for clustering within HLA-allele-positive subsets. For co-occurrence clustering, repertoires with fewer than 30,000 or more than 120,000 public chains were excluded, along with 5 or 6 repertoires with anomalous nucleotide sharing. Drawn from immuneACCESS, this table holds only the in-frame rearrangements with V and J called that TCRdb kept. Clones are partly lost; checked studies trace under half to an unresolved V gene and leave the rest unexplained. The V and J calls and the clone size are those of that table, but D and trimming were determined from the DNA. The sample has some 190,000 clones on record, around 85% of them singletons. Approximately 2% of the sample comes from the top ten.

V loses 7 bases at its end and J loses 4 bases; junction bases beyond the gene matches: 7. The germline V gene provides CDR1 SNHLY and CDR2 FYNNEI. The CDR3 sequence holds 14 residues, the cysteine and phenylalanine included. Of all the DNA, just the CDR3 is kept, 42 bases in frame from base 1. A word on this clone: This clone's antigen is unknown. No qualities accompany the bases; no much larger clone lies one base away.

The specimen sequenced was PBMCs. The rearrangement joined TRBV2 to TRBJ1-2, with TRBD1 matching 9 junction bases. This sequence was found in a man aged 18 to 29 in good health and CMV-seronegative. The CDR3 amino acid sequence is: CASIRTTGGYGYTF. The nucleotide sequence is TGTGCCAGCATTCGGACGACAGGGGGCTATGGCTACACCTTC.